This T cell receptor beta chain was sequenced during a study of T cell responses to AZD1222 COVID-19 vaccine. Study at large: Second-dose intervals near 4 or 12 weeks were combined.

This clone occurred once. Its antigen is unidentified. Produced via immunoSEQ multiplex PCR; TCRdb's table is partial and in-frame only. The sample records about 130,000 clones, about 90% being singletons. The CDR3 has 13 amino acids. In germline, CDR1 is SGHNT, CDR2 YYREEE (reference sequence). V lost 4 bases and J lost 6, with 11 bases in between. General study results and limits: White British ancestry dominated among donors, who included more females, and clonal diversity was possibly underestimated. Among those given AZD1222, only five to seven were seropositive at baseline. A reported finding is that nearly half of spike-specific TCRs target unmutated variant regions.

The chain combines TRBV5-4 with TRBJ1-5, with D tentatively TRBD1 (5 bases). The TCR comes from an adult in good health. The sample was peripheral blood, taken on day 0 of AZD1222 vaccination. The CDR3 DNA reads as TGTGCCAGCAGCCTCGGGGGGTTTCAGCCCCAGCATTTT. This sequence encodes CASSLGGFQPQHF.